These 17 T cell receptor beta chains were sequenced from one sample in a study of T cells in Graves' hyperthyroidism and ophthalmopathy. Amplified TCR beta CDR3 regions derived from RNA transcripts. Using the HTBI primer set, a first-round RT-PCR was run on the TCR CDR3. TCRdb redid the calling of the multiplex PCR reads with MiXCR, one entry per CDR3 protein. The data show approximately 150,000 distinct CDR3 sequences, approximately 9% seen once. Sequenced sample: blood. The receptors here all came from a woman aged 18-35 years with Graves' hyperthyroidism that later progressed to Graves' ophthalmopathy.

This clonotype has ten or more counts. The J gene is TRBJ2-5, the V gene TRBV7-3; D is ambiguous. Germline V gene lookup returns CDR1 SGHTA and CDR2 FQGTGA. The CDR3 extends over 15 amino acids. Deletions cut 4 bases from V and 4 bases from J, with 16 bases between. The CDR3 spells CASSSNRLGRETQYF. The CDR3 coding sequence is TGTGCCAGCAGCTCTAATAGGTTGGGAAGAGAGACCCAGTACTTC.

This clonotype was picked up many times. The CDR3 region is CASSLGVSQPQHF. The CDR3 DNA sequence: TGTGCCAGCAGTCTGGGAGTAAGTCAGCCCCAGCATTTT. The V and J genes are TRBV28 and TRBJ1-5; D uncertain. CDR1 and CDR2 from the germline V gene are MDHEN and SYDVKM. The CDR3 sequence is 13 residues long. V gave up 5 bases and J gave up 6 bases, with 11 bases separating them.

This clonotype was counted ten times or more. This rearrangement joins TRBV9 to TRBJ1-2, with D possibly being TRBD1 (5 bases). CDR1 and CDR2 (germline): SGDLS, YYNGEE. Trimming left V 4 bases short and J 8 bases short, with 18 bases between. CDR3 length: 14 residues. The CDR3 here is CASSWGGSSGGYTF. In DNA form, the CDR3 reads TGTGCCAGCAGCTGGGGGGGGAGTTCAGGCGGCTACACCTTC.

This clonotype was detected ten times or more. CDR3 DNA sequence: TGTGCCTGGGTCCATCCGGACAGGTTGAACACTGAAGCTTTCTTT. Its translation: CAWVHPDRLNTEAFF. This chain joins TRBV30 and TRBJ1-1; 7 nucleotides align to TRBD1. CDR3 length: 15 amino acids. Trimming took 5 bases from V and 0 from J; bases not matched to a gene: 9. The germline V gene has CDR1 GTSNPN and CDR2 SVGIG (reference sequence).

This clonotype showed up many times. The CDR3 sequence: CASSRGQGSYNEQFF. The CDR3 DNA reads as TGTGCCAGCAGCCGGGGACAGGGCTCCTACAATGAGCAGTTCTTC. This sequence joins TRBV11-2 and TRBJ2-1, with TRBD1 matching over 9 bases. V trimming: 5 bases; J trimming: 0 bases; junction bases outside the gene matches: 2. CDR3 length equals 15 residues. Germline V gene sequence: CDR1 SGHAT, CDR2 FQNNGV.

This clonotype was seen repeatedly, ten times or more. The V gene is TRBV6-1, the J gene TRBJ1-5; D remains unclear. The CDR3 runs to 13 residues. Germline V gene data show CDR1 as MNHNS and CDR2 as SASEGT. The germline V and J ends were trimmed by 2 bases and 4 bases, with 6 bases remaining between them. For the CDR3, the DNA is TGTGCCAGCAGTGAAAGGAGGAATCAGCCCCAGCATTTT. This gives the protein CASSERRNQPQHF.

The chain joins TRBV18 to TRBJ2-1; D is possibly TRBD1 or TRBD2 (5 bases each). The CDR3 consists of 12 residues. Germline V gene data show CDR1 as KGHSH and CDR2 as LQKENI. V was shortened by 0 bases and J by 15 bases, with 12 bases between the two germline ends. CDR3 residues: CASSPPGPGVFF. CDR3 DNA: TGTGCCAGCTCACCACCGGGACCTGGGGTGTTCTTC.

Ten or more counts support this clonotype. The chain has TRBV20-1 and TRBJ2-7; 9 nucleotides match TRBD2. V lost 5 bases and J lost 4; bases outside the gene matches: 15. The CDR3 contains 16 residues. Germline CDR1 is DFQATT and CDR2 is SNEGSKA (reference sequence). This chain's CDR3 is CSAVGSGLANNYEQYF. CDR3 nucleotide sequence: TGCAGTGCTGTAGGAAGCGGACTAGCGAATAATTACGAGCAGTACTTC.

In regard to this clonotype: A much larger clone differs from this one at a single base, so this may be a read error. The chain has TRBV5-1 and TRBJ2-1; D is uncertain. The CDR3 runs to 14 residues. Trimming removed 4 bases at V and 12 bases at J, with 20 bases between. The germline V gene encodes CDR1 SGHRS and CDR2 YFSETQ. CDR3 sequence reads: CASSTSGLEYGQFF. As DNA, the CDR3 is TGCGCCAGCAGCACCAGTGGGTTGGAGTATGGGCAGTTCTTC.

This clonotype has at least ten counts. J is TRBJ2-1 and V is TRBV9; D possibly corresponds to TRBD1 (6 bases). CDR1 SGDLS and CDR2 YYNGEE come from the germline V gene. The CDR3 is 15 amino acids. The V gene lost 0 bases and the J gene lost 4 bases, with 11 bases spanning the gap. CDR3 coding DNA: TGTGCCAGCAGCGTAGGGGGGACAAGGTACAATGAGCAGTTCTTC. It translates to CASSVGGTRYNEQFF.

This clonotype was detected ten times or more. This chain links TRBV29-1 with TRBJ2-5; D perhaps matches TRBD2 (6 bases). Germline V gene lookup returns CDR1 SQVTM and CDR2 ANQGSEA. Trimming shortened V by 4 bases and J by 4 bases, and 22 bases separated the two germline ends. The CDR3 contains 16 residues. CDR3 bases: TGCAGCGTTGGGTATAAGCGACTGAGGGGAGGAGAGACCCAGTACTTC. Translated: CSVGYKRLRGGETQYF.

This clonotype was seen many times. CDR3 amino acids: CASSLETSGIFDEQFF. In nucleotides, the CDR3 is TGTGCCAGCAGTCTCGAGACTAGCGGGATATTCGATGAGCAGTTCTTC. The V gene is TRBV27, the J gene TRBJ2-1; 11 nucleotides line up with TRBD2. The CDR3 extends over 16 amino acids. Trimming removed 5 bases from V and 8 bases from J; junction bases left unmatched: 11. Looked up from germline, CDR1 is MNHEY and CDR2 is SMNVEV (reference sequence).

In its sample, this clonotype was seen many times. The CDR3 loop is CASSPSPRANTGELFF. CDR3 in DNA: TGTGCCAGCAGCCCCTCTCCGCGAGCGAACACCGGGGAGCTGTTTTTT. The genes are TRBV9 and TRBJ2-2; the D is unclear. V was clipped by 4 bases and J by 0 bases, with 13 bases between them. Germline assignment: CDR1 SGDLS and CDR2 YYNGEE. The CDR3 runs 16 residues.

Comment on this clonotype: One junction end disagrees with the germline gene, perhaps due to a read error. J is TRBJ2-7 and V is TRBV4-1; D might be TRBD2 (6 bases). The germline V gene encodes CDR1 MGHRA and CDR2 YSYEKL. This CDR3 comprises 14 residues. CDR3 sequence (DNA): TGCGCCAGCAACCAAGATCGGGGGTCCTACGAGCAGTACTTC. Its protein product is CASNQDRGSYEQYF.

The chain is built from TRBV19 and TRBJ2-7; 7 bases fit TRBD1. J lost 3 bases, V lost 7 bases, and 6 bases had no gene match. The CDR3 has 13 amino acids. Germline V gene sequence: CDR1 LNHDA, CDR2 SQIVND (reference sequence). The CDR3 DNA is TGTGCCAGTAAGGTCCCAGGGGGCTACGAGCAGTACTTC. The encoded protein is CASKVPGGYEQYF.

V is TRBV14 and J is TRBJ2-1; 10 nucleotides match TRBD1. V lost 4 bases to trimming and J lost 8 bases; unmatched junction nucleotides: 8. CDR1 and CDR2 (germline): SGHDN, FVKESK. The CDR3 is made up of 15 amino acids. The DNA for the CDR3 is TGTGCCAGCAGCCTCCGGGACAGGGGATTTGATGAGCAGTTCTTC. This gives the protein CASSLRDRGFDEQFF.

The chain couples TRBV11-3 to TRBJ2-2, with 12 positions matching TRBD2. This CDR3 is built from 17 residues. With 5 bases clipped from V and 6 bases from J, the junction kept 10 bases outside the gene matches. CDR1 and CDR2 from the germline V gene are SGHNT and YENEEA. The CDR3 reads CASSPGSGLAGSGELFF. CDR3 coding DNA: TGTGCCAGCAGCCCGGGCTCGGGACTAGCGGGCTCCGGGGAGCTGTTTTTT.